This T cell receptor (beta chain) was profiled in a study of blood T cell repertoires in COVID-19. About the study: The origin of the acute and convalescent COVID-19 samples was the United States, Italy and Spain. T cells, B-cell-depleted T cells, or PBMCs supplied cDNA or gDNA.

In the original analysis: Estimation of nucleated cell counts was performed using reference gene primer amplification. The data were produced by immunoSEQ multiplex PCR, yet TCRdb's version contains in-frame clones alone and is incomplete. V, J and clone size derive from that table, while D and trimming were established from the DNA sequence. The data contain approximately 62,000 clones, approximately 90% of them singletons. V dropped 2 bases and J dropped 0; count of bases not matched to a gene: 2. This CDR3 contains 15 residues. Germline V gene data show CDR1 as SGHRS and CDR2 as YFSETQ. The gene calls are TRBV5-1 and TRBJ2-1; 7 nucleotides agree with TRBD2. The sample consisted of peripheral blood. The TCR comes from a man aged 55-75 years with acute or convalescent COVID-19. The CDR3 region has the DNA TGCGCCAGCAGCTTCGGGGGGAGCTCCTACAATGAGCAGTTCTTC. It codes for CASSFGGSSYNEQFF.